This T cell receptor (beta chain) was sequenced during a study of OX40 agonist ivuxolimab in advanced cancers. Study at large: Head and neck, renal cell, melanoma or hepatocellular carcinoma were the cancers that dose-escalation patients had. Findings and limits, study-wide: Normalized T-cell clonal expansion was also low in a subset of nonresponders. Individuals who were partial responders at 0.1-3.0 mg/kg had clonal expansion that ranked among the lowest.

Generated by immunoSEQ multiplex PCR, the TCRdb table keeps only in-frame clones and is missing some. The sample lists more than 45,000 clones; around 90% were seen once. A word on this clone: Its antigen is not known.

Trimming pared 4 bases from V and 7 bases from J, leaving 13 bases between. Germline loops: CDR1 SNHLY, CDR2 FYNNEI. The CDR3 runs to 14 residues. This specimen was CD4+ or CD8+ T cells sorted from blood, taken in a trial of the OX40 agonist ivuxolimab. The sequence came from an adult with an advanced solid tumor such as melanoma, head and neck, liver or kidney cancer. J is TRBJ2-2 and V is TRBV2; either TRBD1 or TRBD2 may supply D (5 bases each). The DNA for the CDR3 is TGTGCCAGCAGTGCTCCGGGGCGAATCGGGGAGCTGTTTTTT. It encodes CASSAPGRIGELFF.